What follows are 9 T cell receptor beta chains derived from one specimen sequenced in a study of blood T cell repertoires in COVID-19. TCRdb's copy holds only in-frame clones and misses some; the assay was immunoSEQ multiplex PCR. The sample consists of about 170,000 clones, roughly 84% of them appearing once. Sequencing used peripheral blood. The receptors were gathered from a man aged 55 to 70 who had recovered from COVID-19.

A word on this clone: Its ends do not fully match the called genes, so a read error is possible. V usage is TRBV2 and J usage is TRBJ2-1; TRBD2 matches 11 bases. The CDR3 is 17 residues long. Germline-derived CDR1 and CDR2 are SNHLY and FYNNEI. The CDR3 DNA follows: TGTGCCAGCAGCGAAGGGACTAGCGGTAAAGGTTGGGATGAGCAGTTCTTC. Amino acids: CASSEGTSGKGWDEQFF.

The chain uses TRBV19 and TRBJ1-5; a weak D match, TRBD1 (5 bases). This CDR3 is 17 amino acids long. CDR1 and CDR2 from the germline V gene are LNHDA and SQIVND (reference sequence). V dropped 6 bases and J dropped 3 bases, with 21 bases sitting between them. This chain's CDR3 is CASRTKAREDNNQPQHF. The DNA of the CDR3 is TGTGCCAGTAGAACAAAGGCCAGGGAAGACAACAATCAGCCCCAGCATTTT.

V and J are TRBV29-1 and TRBJ1-2; 9 nucleotides align to TRBD1. After removal of 0 bases from V and 0 bases from J, the junction contained 8 bases not matched to a gene. The CDR3 is 17 residues long. Looked up from germline, CDR1 is SQVTM and CDR2 is ANQGSEA. The CDR3 loop is CSVEDGPRDRANYGYTF. The DNA of the CDR3 is TGCAGCGTTGAAGATGGGCCAAGGGACAGGGCTAACTATGGCTACACCTTC.

This clone came up a few times. The J gene is TRBJ2-6, the V gene TRBV18; 8 bases match TRBD1. In germline, CDR1 is KGHSH, CDR2 LQKENI. The CDR3 is made up of 18 amino acids. Trimming removed 2 bases from V and 0 bases from J; junction bases left unmatched: 6. CDR3: CASSPTPGGHSGANVLTF. CDR3 bases: TGTGCCAGCTCACCAACCCCAGGGGGCCACTCTGGGGCCAACGTCCTGACTTTC.

The J gene is TRBJ2-7, the V gene TRBV19; D is undetermined. The CDR3 consists of 12 residues. The V gene lost 5 bases and the J gene lost 3 bases, with 8 bases spanning the gap. CDR1 is LNHDA, CDR2 SQIVND, per germline (reference sequence). CDR3 loop: CASSFTDYEQYF. The CDR3 nucleotides are TGTGCCAGTAGTTTCACAGACTACGAGCAGTACTTC. The full variable domain, rest sourced from reference TRBV19 and TRBJ2-7, is DGGITQSPKYLFRKEGQNVTLSCEQNLNHDAMYWYRQDPGQGLRLIYYSQIVNDFQKGDIAEGYSVSREKKESFPLTVTSAQKNPTAFYLCASSFTDYEQYFGPGTRLTVT.

J is TRBJ1-5 and V is TRBV12-3 or TRBV12-4; D call uncertain. This CDR3 comprises 13 residues. V shed 6 bases and J shed 5 bases, with 11 bases lying between them. The CDR3 protein is CASRPRRDQPQHF. As DNA, the CDR3 is TGTGCCAGCAGGCCAAGGAGGGATCAGCCCCAGCATTTT.

The CDR3 sequence is CASRTAQGEDEQYF. The CDR3 DNA follows: TGCGCCAGCAGAACAGCACAGGGGGAGGACGAGCAGTACTTC. The chain has TRBV5-1 and TRBJ2-7; 8 positions agree with TRBD1. The germline gives CDR1 SGHRS, CDR2 YFSETQ. CDR3 length: 14 residues. V shed 5 bases, J shed 5 bases, and the junction held 9 bases outside the gene matches.

The chain employs TRBV7-6 and TRBJ2-2; TRBD1 agrees at 8 bases. Germline assignment: CDR1 SGHVS and CDR2 FNYEAQ. V lost 5 bases and J lost 1; bases outside the gene matches: 6. There are 16 residues in the CDR3. The CDR3: CASSLGGTGNTGELFF. In DNA form, the CDR3 reads TGTGCCAGCAGCCTAGGGGGGACAGGGAACACCGGGGAGCTGTTTTTT.

The genes are TRBV6-6 and TRBJ1-1; 7 positions match TRBD1. This CDR3 is 14 amino acids long. V gave up 5 bases and J gave up 1 base; unmatched junction bases: 4. The germline V gene encodes CDR1 MNHNY and CDR2 SVGAGI (reference sequence). CDR3 sequence: CASSRQGRNTEAFF. CDR3 bases: TGTGCCAGCAGTAGACAGGGAAGGAACACTGAAGCTTTCTTT.